This T cell receptor (beta chain) came from a study of Ad26.COV2.S vaccination and SARS-CoV-2 variants. Overall study results and limits: The TCR breadth and depth analyses may have produced an underestimate of total T cell responses. It was found that vaccine and placebo recipients had similar non-spike TCR breadth.

The V end lost 1 base, the J end lost 4 bases, and 19 bases lay between the germline ends. Germline V lookup: CDR1 MGHRA, CDR2 YSYEKL. The CDR3 runs to 17 residues. Treatment defined: some 20 received Ad26.COV2.S at low or high dose, single or two shots; about 5 received placebo; per-sample allocation not given. Samples came from day 63 after the first vaccine or placebo injection. It was Wuhan-strain SARS-CoV-2 spike that the Ad26 vaccine vector expressed. Clones were sequenced by immunoSEQ multiplex PCR, and TCRdb holds only the in-frame ones, with some missing. The data show roughly 320,000 clones, around four fifths seen once. In regard to this clone: Its antigen remains unknown.

This TCR was recovered from a person between 18 and 59 years old who received the Ad26.COV2.S COVID-19 vaccine or a placebo. This chain links TRBV4-1 with TRBJ1-1; D gene ambiguous. The sequencing used peripheral blood, collected in a trial of Ad26.COV2.S vaccine versus placebo. The CDR3 DNA sequence: TGCGCCAGCAGCCAAGGAAAGTTCTTACAAGCGATCACTGAAGCTTTCTTT. It specifies CASSQGKFLQAITEAFF.